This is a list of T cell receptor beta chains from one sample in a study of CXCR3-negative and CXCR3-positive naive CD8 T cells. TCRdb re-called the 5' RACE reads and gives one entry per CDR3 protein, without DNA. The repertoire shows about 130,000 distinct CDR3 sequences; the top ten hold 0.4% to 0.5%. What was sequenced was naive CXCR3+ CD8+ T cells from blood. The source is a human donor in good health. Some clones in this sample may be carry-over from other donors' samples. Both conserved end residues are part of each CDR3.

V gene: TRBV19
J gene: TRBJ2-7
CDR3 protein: CASSTSTNYEQYF

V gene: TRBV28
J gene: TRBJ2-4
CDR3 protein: CASSYPLRISGTKNIQYF

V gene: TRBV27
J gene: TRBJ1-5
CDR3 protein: CASSPRTGDSNQPQHF

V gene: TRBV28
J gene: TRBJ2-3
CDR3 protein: CASSSDAGGPLTQYF

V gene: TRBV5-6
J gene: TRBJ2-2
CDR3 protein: CASSLGLAGTLGELFF

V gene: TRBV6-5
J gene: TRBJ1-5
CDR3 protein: CASRQGISNQPQHF

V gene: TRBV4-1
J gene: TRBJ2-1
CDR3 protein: CASSDRQGDYNEQFF

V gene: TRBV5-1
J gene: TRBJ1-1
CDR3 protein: CASSLAEVIMNTEAFF

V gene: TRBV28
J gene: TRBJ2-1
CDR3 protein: CASSFSLWNEQFF

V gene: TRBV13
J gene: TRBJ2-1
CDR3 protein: CAFSGRAGNNEQFF

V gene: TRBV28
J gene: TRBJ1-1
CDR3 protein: CASSGRDRGYTEAFF

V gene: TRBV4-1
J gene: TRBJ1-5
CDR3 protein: CASSHPGTGGLQPQHF

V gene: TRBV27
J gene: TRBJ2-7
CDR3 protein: CASSDSLDSYEQYF

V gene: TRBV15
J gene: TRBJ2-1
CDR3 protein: CATSRDRRGSLGYNEQFF

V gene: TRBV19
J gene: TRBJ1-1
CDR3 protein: CASSTGTGNTEAFF

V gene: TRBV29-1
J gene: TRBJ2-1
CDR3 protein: CSVEGTGSYNEQFF

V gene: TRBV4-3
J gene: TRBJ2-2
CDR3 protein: CASSLKIDSTGELFF

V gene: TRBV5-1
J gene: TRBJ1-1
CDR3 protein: CASSLSGGTEAFF

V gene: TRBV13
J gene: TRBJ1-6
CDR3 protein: CASSLGSGYYNSPLHF

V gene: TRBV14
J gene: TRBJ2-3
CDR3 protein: CASSLSRREVRWLSTDTQYF

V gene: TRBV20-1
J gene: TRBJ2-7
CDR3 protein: CSGATGTSYEQYF

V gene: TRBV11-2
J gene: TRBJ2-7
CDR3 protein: CASRQGFEAYF

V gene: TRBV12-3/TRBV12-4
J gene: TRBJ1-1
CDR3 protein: CASSPGPLNTEAFF

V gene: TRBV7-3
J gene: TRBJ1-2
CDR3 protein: CASSLSQRPYGYTF

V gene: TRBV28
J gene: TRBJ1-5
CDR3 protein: CASSRTSNQPQHF

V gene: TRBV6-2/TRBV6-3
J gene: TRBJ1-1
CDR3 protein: CAPQTRTEAFF

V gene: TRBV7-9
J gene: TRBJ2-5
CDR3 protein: CASRVAWEETQYF

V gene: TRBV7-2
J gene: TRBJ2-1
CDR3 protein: CASSLVLYGGGAYNEQFF